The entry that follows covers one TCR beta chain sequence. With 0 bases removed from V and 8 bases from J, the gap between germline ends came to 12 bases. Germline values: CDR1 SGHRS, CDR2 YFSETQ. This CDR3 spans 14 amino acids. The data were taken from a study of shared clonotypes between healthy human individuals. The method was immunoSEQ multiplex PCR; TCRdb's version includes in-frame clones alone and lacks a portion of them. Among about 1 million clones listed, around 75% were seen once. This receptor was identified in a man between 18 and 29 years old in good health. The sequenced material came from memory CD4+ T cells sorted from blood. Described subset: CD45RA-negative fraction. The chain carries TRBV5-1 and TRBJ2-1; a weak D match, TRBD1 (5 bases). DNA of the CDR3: TGCGCCAGCAGCTTGGTGACAGCGAAGGATGAGCAGTTCTTC. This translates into CASSLVTAKDEQFF. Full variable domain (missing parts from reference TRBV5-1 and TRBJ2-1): KAGVTQTPRYLIKTRGQQVTLSCSPISGHRSVSWYQQTPGQGLQFLFEYFSETQRNKGNFPGRFSGRQFSNSRSEMNVSTLELGDSALYLCASSLVTAKDEQFFGPGTRLTVL.